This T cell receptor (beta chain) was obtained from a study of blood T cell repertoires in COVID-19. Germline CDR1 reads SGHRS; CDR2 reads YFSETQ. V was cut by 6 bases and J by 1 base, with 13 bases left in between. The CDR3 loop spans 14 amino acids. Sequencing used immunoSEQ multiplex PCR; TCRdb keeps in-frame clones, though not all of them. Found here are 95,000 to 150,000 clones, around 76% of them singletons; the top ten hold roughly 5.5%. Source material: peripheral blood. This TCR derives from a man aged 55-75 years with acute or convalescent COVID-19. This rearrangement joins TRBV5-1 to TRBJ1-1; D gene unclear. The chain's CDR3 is CASKYSLGNTEAFF. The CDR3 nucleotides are TGCGCCAGCAAATACAGCCTGGGGAACACTGAAGCTTTCTTT.